This T cell receptor (beta chain) appears in the sequencing data of a study of shared clonotypes between healthy human individuals (dated by TCRdb to the early 2020s). For context, the study as a whole: The cohort included a few men and a couple of women between 18 and 49 years of age. To estimate repertoire size and how much clonotypes are shared between individuals, the study performed deep sequencing of blood TCR repertoires from five healthy adults. Each donor's leukapheresis produced roughly between roughly 0.94 and 9.5 billion PBMCs. For each donor, CD4 naive and CD4 memory were each run on three plates, CD8 naive on two plates, and CD8 memory on one plate. To increase sequencing depth and limit assay-specific biases, TCR repertoire library preparation and sequencing were carried out by different laboratories using diverse techniques. What the authors observed across the whole study: Even with the large sequencing depth, rarefaction of the sorted-subset datasets indicated that sequencing was incomplete. Sampling was limited to blood, and TCR repertoires in tissue likely differ from TCR repertoires in blood. Naive subsets generally had larger estimated clonotype richness than memory subsets did. Higher generation probabilities were observed for clonotypes shared by all four sorted-subset donors than for non-shared clonotypes. Pairwise subsampling led to the expectation that sequencing depth would affect the degree of clonotype sharing among donors. When a few donors were compared, the shared fraction of clonotypes was about 5.4% for naive CD4, 3.5% for naive CD8, more than 2% for memory CD4, and 0.4% for memory CD8. Because the study included only a small number of donors, the genetic and exposure-history diversity represented was limited.

Germline trimming amounts to 8 bases on V and 6 bases on J, with 6 as the count of junction bases outside the gene matches. The CDR3, from cysteine to phenylalanine, totals 13 residues. Only the CDR3 region is kept as DNA, spanning 39 bases read in frame from base 1. Reading the germline V gene gives CDR1 MGHDK and CDR2 SYGVNS. Donors were healthy HIV-negative adults with no recently reported acute infections or vaccinations. Every donor was a Caucasian adult living in Nashville, Tennessee, USA. CD4+ T cells were enriched by magnetic negative selection; naive cells were then positively selected on CD45RA, and the negative fraction formed the memory subset. Blood was collected by leukapheresis, and PBMCs were isolated by Ficoll-Histopaque density gradient centrifugation and then cryopreserved in liquid nitrogen vapor phase. Analytical flow cytometry was used to check the purity and quantity of every magnetically sorted T cell population. Genomic DNA was isolated from each sorted fraction and quantified by UV absorbance on a Nanodrop 2000c.

TCR CDR3 regions were amplified from genomic DNA by multiplex PCR using the deep immunoSEQ assay. Extracted genomic DNA from each cell subset was spread evenly across all wells of several immunoSEQ 96-well plates, with each plate serving as a replicate. For sorted subsets, each replicate PCR was loaded with roughly 0.2 ug genomic DNA, equivalent to about 30,000 T cell genomes. Purified libraries were quantified with a Qubit 3.0 fluorometer, sized on a Bioanalyzer 2100, and re-quantified with the KAPA Library Quantification kit. Every immunoSEQ 96-well plate was sequenced on a separate single-read 150-cycle Illumina NextSeq 550 flow cell. On the authors' methods: Because the immunoSEQ output included only junctional sequences and no quality scores, the filtering could not be the same as the filtering used for full-length reads. To assign V/J genes and CDR3, sequences were annotated using PyIR, a Python wrapper for IgBLAST v1.9, with IMGT germline references. Any read was removed if the V/J assignment was weak (E-value above 1e-6), the CDR3 was missing, or the read contained stop codons, out-of-frame junctions, or ambiguous translated residues. V3J clonotypes were defined as sequences sharing the same inferred V gene, J gene, and CDR3 amino acid sequence. Percentage overlap between repertoires was computed as shared unique clonotypes divided by the size of the smaller repertoire. Three approaches were used to assess repertoire richness: RTK rarefaction, the Chao1 estimator, and Recon v2.1 estimates of unobserved clonotypes. Generation probabilities for all TCRbeta clonotypes obtained by the gDNA method from a few donors were computed using OLGA. TCRdb took over this immuneACCESS table, retaining in-frame rearrangements with V and J assigned. Such tables are incomplete; in checked studies, under half of the missing clones stem from an unresolved V gene, and the remainder is unexplained. V, J and clone size reflect that table, while D and trimming were determined from the DNA. For this sample there are about 1.4 million clones; 96% appear just once. 0.95% to 1.5% of the sample is held by the ten biggest clonotypes.

To note about this clone: Its antigen has not been determined. The record has no base qualities; no much larger clone is one base away.

The clonotype comes from a man aged 25 to 40 in good health. Sequencing was done on a sample of naive CD4+ T cells sorted from blood. Interpreted using the paper, the cell subset or site label stands for: CD45RA+ positively selected. The chain uses TRBV25-1 and TRBJ2-7; the junction holds 11 bases that match TRBD1. CDR3 region: CASGRDRGFEQYF. The DNA sequence reads TGTGCCAGCGGGAGGGACAGGGGGTTCGAGCAGTACTTC.